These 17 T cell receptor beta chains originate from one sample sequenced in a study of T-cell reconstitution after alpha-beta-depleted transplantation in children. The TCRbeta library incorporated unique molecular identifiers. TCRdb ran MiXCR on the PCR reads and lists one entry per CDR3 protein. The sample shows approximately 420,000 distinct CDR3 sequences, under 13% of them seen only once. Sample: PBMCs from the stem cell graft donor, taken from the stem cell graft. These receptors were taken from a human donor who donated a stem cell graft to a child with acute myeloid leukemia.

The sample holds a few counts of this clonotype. The CDR3 bases are TGTGCCAGCAGCGAAGATGGCTATGGCTACACCTTC. Its protein product is CASSEDGYGYTF. The chain joins TRBV12-3 or TRBV12-4 to TRBJ1-2, with D unresolved. The CDR3 runs 12 residues. V was shortened by 6 bases and J by 4 bases, with 9 bases between the two germline ends.

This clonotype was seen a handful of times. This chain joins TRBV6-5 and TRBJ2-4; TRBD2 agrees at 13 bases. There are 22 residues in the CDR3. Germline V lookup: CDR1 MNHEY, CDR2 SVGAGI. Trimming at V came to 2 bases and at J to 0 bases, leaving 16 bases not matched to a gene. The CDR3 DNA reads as TGTGCCAGCAGTTACGACCCCCCGTGGACTAGCGGGAGCATATTAGCCAAAAACATTCAGTACTTC. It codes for CASSYDPPWTSGSILAKNIQYF.

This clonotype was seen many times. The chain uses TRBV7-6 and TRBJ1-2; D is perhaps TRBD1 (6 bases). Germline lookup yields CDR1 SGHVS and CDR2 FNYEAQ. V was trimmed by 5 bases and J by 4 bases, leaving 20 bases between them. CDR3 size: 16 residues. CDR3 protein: CASSASTGYPLYGYTF. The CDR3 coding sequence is TGTGCCAGCAGCGCCTCCACAGGGTACCCCCTCTATGGCTACACCTTC.

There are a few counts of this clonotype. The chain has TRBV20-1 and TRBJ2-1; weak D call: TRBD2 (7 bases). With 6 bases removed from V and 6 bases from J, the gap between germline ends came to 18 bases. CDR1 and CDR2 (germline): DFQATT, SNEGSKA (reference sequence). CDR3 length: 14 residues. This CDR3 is CSASGAGEGNEQFF. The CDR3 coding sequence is TGCAGTGCATCCGGGGCAGGGGAGGGCAATGAGCAGTTCTTC.

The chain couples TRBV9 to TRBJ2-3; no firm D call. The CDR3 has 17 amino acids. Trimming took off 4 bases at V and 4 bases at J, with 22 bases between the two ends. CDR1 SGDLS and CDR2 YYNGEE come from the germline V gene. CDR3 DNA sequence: TGTGCCAGCAGCAAACTCCGGAGCCCCGACGTGGCAGATACGCAGTATTTT. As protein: CASSKLRSPDVADTQYF. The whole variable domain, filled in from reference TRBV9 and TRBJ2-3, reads DSGVTQTPKHLITATGQRVTLRCSPRSGDLSVYWYQQSLDQGLQFLIQYYNGEERAKGNILERFSAQQFPDLHSELNLSSLELGDSALYFCASSKLRSPDVADTQYFGPGTRLTVL.

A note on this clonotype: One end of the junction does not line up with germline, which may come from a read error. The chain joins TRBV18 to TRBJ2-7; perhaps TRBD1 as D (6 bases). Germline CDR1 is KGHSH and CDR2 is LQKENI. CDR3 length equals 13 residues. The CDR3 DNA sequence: TGTGCCACCTCACCACGGGACAATGGCGAGCAGTACTTC. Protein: CATSPRDNGEQYF.

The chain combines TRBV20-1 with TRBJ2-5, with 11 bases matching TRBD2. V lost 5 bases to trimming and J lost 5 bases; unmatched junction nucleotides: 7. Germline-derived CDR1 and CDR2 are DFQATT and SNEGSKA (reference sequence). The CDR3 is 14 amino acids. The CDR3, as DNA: TGCAGTGCTGGGATACTAGCGGGAGTTGAGACCCAGTACTTC. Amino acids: CSAGILAGVETQYF.

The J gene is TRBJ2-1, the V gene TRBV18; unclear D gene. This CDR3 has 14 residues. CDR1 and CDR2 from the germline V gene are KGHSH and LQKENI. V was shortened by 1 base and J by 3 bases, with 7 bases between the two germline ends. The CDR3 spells CASSPLSGYNEQFF. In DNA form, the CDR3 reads TGTGCCAGCTCACCACTCTCCGGCTACAATGAGCAGTTCTTC.

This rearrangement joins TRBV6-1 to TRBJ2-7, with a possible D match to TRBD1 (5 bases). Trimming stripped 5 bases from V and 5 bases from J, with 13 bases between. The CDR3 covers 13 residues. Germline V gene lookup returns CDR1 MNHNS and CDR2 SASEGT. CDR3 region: CASSRTPSHEQYF. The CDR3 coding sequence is TGTGCCAGCAGTCGGACACCATCCCACGAGCAGTACTTC.

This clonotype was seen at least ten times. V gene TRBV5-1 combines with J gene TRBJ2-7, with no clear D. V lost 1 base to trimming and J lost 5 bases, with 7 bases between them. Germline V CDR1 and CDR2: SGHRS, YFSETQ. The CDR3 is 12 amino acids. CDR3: CASSLNGDEQYF. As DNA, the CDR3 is TGCGCCAGCAGCTTGAATGGTGACGAGCAGTACTTC.

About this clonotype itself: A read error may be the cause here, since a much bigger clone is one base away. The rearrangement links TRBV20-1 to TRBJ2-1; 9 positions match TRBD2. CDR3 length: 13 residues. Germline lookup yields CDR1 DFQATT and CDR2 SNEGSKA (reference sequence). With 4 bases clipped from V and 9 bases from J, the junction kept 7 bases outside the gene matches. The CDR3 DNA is TGCAGTGCTAAATTAGGCGGGAGGGGTGAGCAGTTCTTC. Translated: CSAKLGGRGEQFF.

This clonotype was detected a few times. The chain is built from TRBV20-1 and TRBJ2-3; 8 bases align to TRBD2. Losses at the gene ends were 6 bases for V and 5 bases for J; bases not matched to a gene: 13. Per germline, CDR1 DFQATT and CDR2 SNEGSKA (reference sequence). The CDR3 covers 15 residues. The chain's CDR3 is CSAGAGLGPLDTQYF. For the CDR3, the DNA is TGCAGTGCCGGAGCGGGACTAGGGCCGCTAGATACGCAGTATTTT.

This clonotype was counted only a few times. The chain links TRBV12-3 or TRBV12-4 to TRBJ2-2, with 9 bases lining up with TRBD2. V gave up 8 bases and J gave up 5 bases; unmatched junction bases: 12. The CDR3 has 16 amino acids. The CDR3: CASHTRSGGLTGELFF. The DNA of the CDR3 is TGTGCCAGCCATACTAGGAGCGGGGGGTTAACCGGGGAGCTGTTTTTT.

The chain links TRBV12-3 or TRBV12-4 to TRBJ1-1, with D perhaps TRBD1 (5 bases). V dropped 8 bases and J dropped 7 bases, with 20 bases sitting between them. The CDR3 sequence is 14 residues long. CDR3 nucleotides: TGTGCCAGCCCCCGCCGGGGGAGGCCCGATGAAGCTTTCTTT. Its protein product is CASPRRGRPDEAFF.

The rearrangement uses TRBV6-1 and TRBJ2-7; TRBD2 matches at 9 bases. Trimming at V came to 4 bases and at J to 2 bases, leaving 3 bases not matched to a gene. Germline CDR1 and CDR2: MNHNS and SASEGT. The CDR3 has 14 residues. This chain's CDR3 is CASSVRGGAYEQYV. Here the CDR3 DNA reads TGTGCCAGCAGTGTACGCGGGGGGGCCTACGAGCAGTACGTC.

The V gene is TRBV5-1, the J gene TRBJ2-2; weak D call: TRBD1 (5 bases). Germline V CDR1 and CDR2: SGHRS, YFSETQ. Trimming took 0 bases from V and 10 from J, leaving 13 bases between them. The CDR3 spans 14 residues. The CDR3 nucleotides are TGCGCCAGCAGCTTGGCCAAAGGGGCCGAGGAGCTGTTTTTT. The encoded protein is CASSLAKGAEELFF.

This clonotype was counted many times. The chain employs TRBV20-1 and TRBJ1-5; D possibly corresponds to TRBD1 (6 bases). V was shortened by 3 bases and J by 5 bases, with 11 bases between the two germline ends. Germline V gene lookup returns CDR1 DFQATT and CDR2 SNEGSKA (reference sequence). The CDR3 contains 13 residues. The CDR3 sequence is CSASSGGYQPQHF. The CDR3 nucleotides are TGCAGTGCTAGTTCCGGGGGCTATCAGCCCCAGCATTTT.